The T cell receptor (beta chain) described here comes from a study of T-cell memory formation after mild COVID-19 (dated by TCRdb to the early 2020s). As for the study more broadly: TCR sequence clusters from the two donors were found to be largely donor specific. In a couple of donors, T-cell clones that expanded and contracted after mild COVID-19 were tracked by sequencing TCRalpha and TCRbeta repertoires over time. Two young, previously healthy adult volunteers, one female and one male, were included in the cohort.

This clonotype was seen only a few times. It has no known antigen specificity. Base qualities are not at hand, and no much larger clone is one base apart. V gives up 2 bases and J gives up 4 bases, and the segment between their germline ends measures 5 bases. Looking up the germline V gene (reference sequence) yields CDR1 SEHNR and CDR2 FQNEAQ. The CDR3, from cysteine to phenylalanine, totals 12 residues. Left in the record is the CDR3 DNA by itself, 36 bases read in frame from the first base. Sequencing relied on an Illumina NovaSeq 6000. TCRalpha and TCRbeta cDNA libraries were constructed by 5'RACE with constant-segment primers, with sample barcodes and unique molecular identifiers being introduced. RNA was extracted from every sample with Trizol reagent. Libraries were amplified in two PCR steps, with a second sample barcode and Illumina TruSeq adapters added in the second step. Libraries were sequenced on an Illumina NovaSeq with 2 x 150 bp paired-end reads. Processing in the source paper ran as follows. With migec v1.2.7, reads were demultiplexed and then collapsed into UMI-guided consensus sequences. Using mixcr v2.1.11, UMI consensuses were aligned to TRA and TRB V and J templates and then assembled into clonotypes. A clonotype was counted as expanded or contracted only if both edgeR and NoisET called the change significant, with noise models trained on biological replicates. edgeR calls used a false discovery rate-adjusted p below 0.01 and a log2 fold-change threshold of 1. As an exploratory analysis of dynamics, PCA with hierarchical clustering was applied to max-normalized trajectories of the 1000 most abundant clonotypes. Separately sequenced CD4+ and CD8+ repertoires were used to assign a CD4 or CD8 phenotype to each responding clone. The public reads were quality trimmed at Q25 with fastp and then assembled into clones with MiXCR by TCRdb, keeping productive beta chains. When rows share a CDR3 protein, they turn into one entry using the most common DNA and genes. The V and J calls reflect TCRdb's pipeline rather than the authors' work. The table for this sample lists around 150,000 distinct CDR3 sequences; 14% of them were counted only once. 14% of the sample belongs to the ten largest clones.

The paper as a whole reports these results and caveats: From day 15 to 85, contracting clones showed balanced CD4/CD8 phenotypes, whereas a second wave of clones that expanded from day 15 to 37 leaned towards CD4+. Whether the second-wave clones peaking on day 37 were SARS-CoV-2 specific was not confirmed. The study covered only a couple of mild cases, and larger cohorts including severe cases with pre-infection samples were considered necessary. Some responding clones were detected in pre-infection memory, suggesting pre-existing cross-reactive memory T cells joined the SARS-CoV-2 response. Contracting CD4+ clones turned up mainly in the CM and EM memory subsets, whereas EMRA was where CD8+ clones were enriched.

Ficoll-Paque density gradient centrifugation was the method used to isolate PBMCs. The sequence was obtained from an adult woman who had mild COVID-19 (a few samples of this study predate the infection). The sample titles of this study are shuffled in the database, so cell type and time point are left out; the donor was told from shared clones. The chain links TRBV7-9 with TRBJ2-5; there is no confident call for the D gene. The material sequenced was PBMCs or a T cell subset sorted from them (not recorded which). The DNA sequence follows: TGTGCCAGCAGCTTATATCTAGAGACCCAGTACTTC. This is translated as CASSLYLETQYF.